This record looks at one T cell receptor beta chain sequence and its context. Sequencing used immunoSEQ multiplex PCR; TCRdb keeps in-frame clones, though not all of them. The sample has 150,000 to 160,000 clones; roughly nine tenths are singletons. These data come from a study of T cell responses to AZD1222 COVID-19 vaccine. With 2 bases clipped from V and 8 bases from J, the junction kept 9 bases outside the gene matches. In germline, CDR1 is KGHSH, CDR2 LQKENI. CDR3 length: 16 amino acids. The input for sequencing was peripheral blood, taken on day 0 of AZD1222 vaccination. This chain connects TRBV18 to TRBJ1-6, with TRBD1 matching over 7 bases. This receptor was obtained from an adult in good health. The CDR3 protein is CASSPFEGGKYSPLHF. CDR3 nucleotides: TGTGCCAGCTCACCATTTGAAGGGGGCAAGTATTCACCCCTCCACTTT.